These 32 T cell receptor beta chains were sequenced from one sample in a study of blood T cell repertoires in COVID-19. Assay: immunoSEQ multiplex PCR; the TCRdb copy retains only in-frame clones and omits some. In the table there are nearly 60,000 clones, about 83% of which are singletons. The sequenced sample was peripheral blood. These receptors were taken from a man between 35 and 55 years old with active COVID-19.

The J gene is TRBJ2-7, the V gene TRBV5-1; TRBD1 agrees at 9 bases. The germline V gene encodes CDR1 SGHRS and CDR2 YFSETQ. CDR3 length equals 15 residues. V gave up 4 bases and J gave up 6 bases; unmatched junction bases: 11. CDR3 amino acids: CASSPEDRGGFEQYF. As DNA, the CDR3 is TGCGCCAGCAGCCCGGAGGACAGGGGAGGTTTCGAGCAGTACTTC.

The rearrangement joins TRBV18 to TRBJ2-7; 9 bases line up with TRBD1. J was trimmed by 7 bases and V by 3 bases; bases with no gene match: 4. CDR1 and CDR2 from the germline V gene are KGHSH and LQKENI. CDR3 size: 13 residues. CDR3 protein: CASSPGQGLEQYF. In DNA, the CDR3 is TGTGCCAGCTCACCGGGACAGGGATTAGAGCAGTACTTC.

The chain employs TRBV7-9 and TRBJ2-7; 12 positions match TRBD1. The CDR3 has 15 amino acids. In germline, CDR1 is SEHNR, CDR2 FQNEAQ (reference sequence). Trimming at V came to 4 bases and at J to 5 bases, leaving 6 bases not matched to a gene. The DNA of the CDR3 is TGTGCCAGCAGCTCTCCGGGACAGGGGGCACACGAGCAGTACTTC. It specifies CASSSPGQGAHEQYF. The full variable domain, rest sourced from reference TRBV7-9 and TRBJ2-7, is DTGVSQNPRHKITKRGQNVTFRCDPISEHNRLYWYRQTLGQGPEFLTYFQNEAQLEKSRLLSDRFSAERPKGSFSTLEIQRTEQGDSAMYLCASSSPGQGAHEQYFGPGTRLTVT.

The chain uses TRBV9 and TRBJ2-7; 7 bases line up with TRBD1. Trimming cost V 0 bases and J 2 bases; bases outside gene matches: 5. The CDR3 loop spans 15 amino acids. Germline V CDR1 and CDR2: SGDLS, YYNGEE. Here the CDR3 DNA reads TGTGCCAGCAGCGTAGGTTCGGGACAGACCTACGAGCAGTACTTC. Protein sequence: CASSVGSGQTYEQYF.

This chain links TRBV28 with TRBJ1-5, with D possibly matching TRBD1 (5 bases). Germline CDR1 MDHEN, CDR2 SYDVKM. The V and J ends lost 4 bases and 4 bases respectively, with 17 bases between them. The CDR3 extends over 16 amino acids. This chain's CDR3 is CASSSSSGPGNQPQHF. Written as DNA, the CDR3 is TGTGCCAGCAGTTCATCCTCCGGGCCAGGGAATCAGCCCCAGCATTTT. Full variable domain (outside the CDR3, taken from reference TRBV28 and TRBJ1-5): DVKVTQSSRYLVKRTGEKVFLECVQDMDHENMFWYRQDPGLGLRLIYFSYDVKMKEKGDIPEGYSVSREKKERFSLILESASTNQTSMYLCASSSSSGPGNQPQHFGDGTRLSIL.

There are a few counts of this clone. The genes are TRBV5-1 and TRBJ2-7, with 7 bases matching TRBD2. The CDR3 loop spans 17 amino acids. J gave up 1 base and V 1 base, and 11 bases lay outside the gene matches. Germline V lookup: CDR1 SGHRS, CDR2 YFSETQ. CDR3 residues: CASSLRVAGDISYEQYF. The CDR3 DNA is TGCGCCAGCAGCTTGAGAGTGGCGGGAGATATATCCTACGAGCAGTACTTC. Full variable domain (missing parts from reference TRBV5-1 and TRBJ2-7): KAGVTQTPRYLIKTRGQQVTLSCSPISGHRSVSWYQQTPGQGLQFLFEYFSETQRNKGNFPGRFSGRQFSNSRSEMNVSTLELGDSALYLCASSLRVAGDISYEQYFGPGTRLTVT.

The genes are TRBV4-1 and TRBJ2-7; D uncertain. The V end was cut by 3 bases, the J end by 0 bases, with 6 bases between. This CDR3 spans 13 amino acids. Looked up from germline, CDR1 is MGHRA and CDR2 is YSYEKL. CDR3 sequence reads: CASSQEISYEQYF. The CDR3 DNA reads as TGCGCCAGCAGCCAGGAGATCTCCTACGAGCAGTACTTC.

The J gene is TRBJ2-3, the V gene TRBV6-2 or TRBV6-3; D remains ambiguous. CDR1 and CDR2 (germline): MNHEY, SVGEGT. The CDR3 extends over 14 amino acids. The V gene lost 0 bases and the J gene lost 1 base, with 5 bases spanning the gap. CDR3: CASSYSIGTDTQYF. The CDR3 coding sequence is TGTGCCAGCAGTTACTCAATCGGCACAGATACGCAGTATTTT.

This clone was detected only once. The chain uses TRBV24-1 and TRBJ2-2; 8 bases are a match to TRBD2. CDR1 is KGHDR and CDR2 is SFDVKD in the germline V gene. V dropped 4 bases and J dropped 4; count of bases not matched to a gene: 10. The CDR3 is 17 residues long. The CDR3 sequence: CATSDPPSGRRTGELFF. As DNA, the CDR3 is TGTGCCACCAGTGACCCCCCCAGCGGGAGACGCACCGGGGAGCTGTTTTTT.

V and J are TRBV11-2 and TRBJ2-3, with 7 bases that match TRBD2. The CDR3 runs 15 residues. The germline CDR1 and CDR2 sequences are SGHAT and FQNNGV. V shed 0 bases, J shed 7 bases, and the junction held 7 bases outside the gene matches. As DNA, the CDR3 is TGTGCCAGCAGCTTAGAGGCGGGAGAGGCAAATACGCAGTATTTT. Its translation: CASSLEAGEANTQYF.

The rearrangement links TRBV30 to TRBJ1-2, with a possible D match to TRBD1 (5 bases). V gave up 0 bases and J gave up 7 bases, with 12 bases separating them. This CDR3 region has 13 residues. Per germline, CDR1 GTSNPN and CDR2 SVGIG (reference sequence). The CDR3 bases are TGTGCCTGGAGTGTCATAGGGGAAGCTGGCTACACCTTC. It is translated as CAWSVIGEAGYTF.

Concerning this clone: This sample also contains other DNA sequences that code for the same CDR3. The rearrangement links TRBV6-5 to TRBJ1-1, with 7 bases matching TRBD1. V lost 6 bases to trimming and J lost 3 bases; unmatched junction nucleotides: 4. The CDR3 sequence is 13 residues long. In germline, CDR1 is MNHEY, CDR2 SVGAGI. This CDR3 reads CASRQGPHTEAFF. As DNA, the CDR3 is TGTGCCAGCAGACAGGGGCCCCACACTGAAGCTTTCTTT.

This chain joins TRBV12-5 and TRBJ1-2, with D maybe TRBD1 (5 bases). The ends were cut back, 1 base at V and 4 bases at J, with 16 bases in the middle. Germline CDR1 is LGHNT and CDR2 is FRNRAP. The CDR3 runs 16 residues. The CDR3 DNA reads TGTGCTAGTGGTTTGGATGGGGCTCTCAAGGGCTATGGCTACACCTTC. It specifies CASGLDGALKGYGYTF.

The chain joins TRBV14 to TRBJ2-1; the match to TRBD2 covers 16 bases. Trimming cost V 4 bases and J 4 bases; bases outside gene matches: 4. This CDR3 has 17 amino acids. Per germline, CDR1 SGHDN and CDR2 FVKESK. The CDR3 is CASSRGTSGRDYNEQFF. CDR3 nucleotide sequence: TGTGCCAGCAGCCGAGGGACTAGCGGGAGGGATTACAATGAGCAGTTCTTC.

The rearrangement joins TRBV11-2 to TRBJ2-2; D call uncertain. The V and J ends lost 0 bases and 7 bases respectively, with 15 bases between them. The CDR3 is 16 amino acids. Germline-derived CDR1 and CDR2 are SGHAT and FQNNGV. In DNA, the CDR3 is TGTGCCAGCAGCTTAGATTTAAAACTTGTAGACGGGGAGCTGTTTTTT. Translated: CASSLDLKLVDGELFF. The variable domain in full, with the rest retrieved from reference TRBV11-2 and TRBJ2-2, is EAGVAQSPRYKIIEKRQSVAFWCNPISGHATLYWYQQILGQGPKLLIQFQNNGVVDDSQLPKDRFSAERLKGVDSTLKIQPAKLEDSAVYLCASSLDLKLVDGELFFGEGSRLTVL.

The chain joins TRBV5-1 to TRBJ2-7, with 7 positions matching TRBD2. The CDR3 loop spans 13 amino acids. The germline CDR1 and CDR2 sequences are SGHRS and YFSETQ. V trimming: 4 bases; J trimming: 4 bases; junction bases outside the gene matches: 5. The DNA of the CDR3 is TGCGCCAGCAGCCGGCGGGGGACTTACGAGCAGTACTTC. It is translated as CASSRRGTYEQYF.

This sequence joins TRBV7-3 and TRBJ2-1; possibly TRBD2 for D (6 bases). This CDR3 has 14 amino acids. Germline CDR1 and CDR2: SGHTA and FQGTGA. Trimming removed 2 bases at V and 10 bases at J, with 15 bases between. This chain's CDR3 is CASSLSGAQTEQFF. The CDR3 region has the DNA TGTGCCAGCAGCTTATCGGGAGCCCAGACGGAGCAGTTCTTC.

The V call is TRBV14, the J call TRBJ2-7, with 8 bases identical to TRBD1. This CDR3 is 15 amino acids long. Germline V gene lookup returns CDR1 SGHDN and CDR2 FVKESK. Trimming at V came to 4 bases and at J to 2 bases, leaving 7 bases not matched to a gene. The CDR3, as DNA: TGTGCCAGCAGCCGAGGGACAGGACTCCCCTACGAGCAGTACTTC. Translating it yields CASSRGTGLPYEQYF.

The chain links TRBV12-2 to TRBJ2-7; the DNA was not compared with TRBD2, the D call given in the table. TRBV12-2 is reported as a pseudogene. There are 14 residues in the CDR3. CDR3 nucleotides: TGTGCAAGTCTCCTCGGGGTAGCAAGTGCCGAGCAGTACTTC. It specifies CASLLGVASAEQYF.

This chain links TRBV30 with TRBJ2-5; D is possibly TRBD1 (6 bases). V lost 0 bases and J lost 5, with 10 bases in between. The CDR3 totals 13 residues. CDR1 GTSNPN and CDR2 SVGIG come from the germline V gene (reference sequence). The CDR3 DNA reads TGTGCCTGGAGTGTGTGGGGGCACGAGACCCAGTACTTC. Amino acids: CAWSVWGHETQYF.

The V call is TRBV7-3, the J call TRBJ2-2; 9 bases line up with TRBD2. The V gene end was trimmed by 5 bases and the J gene end by 0 bases; junction bases not matched to a gene: 7. The germline gives CDR1 SGHTA, CDR2 FQGTGA. CDR3 length: 17 amino acids. DNA of the CDR3: TGTGCCAGCAGCCCAGGACTAGCGAGGGCGAACACCGGGGAGCTGTTTTTT. Translating gives CASSPGLARANTGELFF. The whole variable domain, remainder taken from reference TRBV7-3 and TRBJ2-2, is GAGVSQTPSNKVTEKGKYVELRCDPISGHTALYWYRQSLGQGPEFLIYFQGTGAADDSGLPNDRFFAVRPEGSVSTLKIQRTERGDSAVYLCASSPGLARANTGELFFGEGSRLTVL.

The gene calls are TRBV6-5 and TRBJ1-6; no clear D gene. CDR3 length: 15 residues. CDR1 and CDR2 from the germline V gene are MNHEY and SVGAGI. Trimming removed 0 bases at V and 9 bases at J, with 12 bases between. CDR3 protein: CASSYSMGPGSPLHF. The CDR3 nucleotides are TGTGCCAGCAGTTACTCGATGGGCCCAGGTTCACCCCTCCACTTT.

This sequence joins TRBV4-1 and TRBJ2-1; possibly TRBD2 for D (5 bases). The V and J ends lost 2 bases and 8 bases respectively, with 13 bases between them. CDR3 size: 14 residues. Per the germline V gene, CDR1 is MGHRA and CDR2 is YSYEKL. CDR3 in DNA: TGCGCCAGCAGCCAAAGCGGCGAGTGGGATGAGCAGTTCTTC. Amino acid sequence: CASSQSGEWDEQFF.

This chain joins TRBV5-1 and TRBJ2-7; the match to TRBD2 covers 10 bases. V lost 5 bases to trimming and J lost 1 base; unmatched junction nucleotides: 6. Per germline, CDR1 SGHRS and CDR2 YFSETQ. The CDR3 loop spans 15 amino acids. This CDR3 is CASSSSGSLSYEQYF. The CDR3, as DNA: TGCGCCAGCAGTTCTAGCGGGAGTTTATCCTACGAGCAGTACTTC.

This chain connects TRBV5-4 to TRBJ2-1; 7 bases map to TRBD2. Germline V gives CDR1 SGHNT, CDR2 YYREEE (reference sequence). The CDR3 totals 14 residues. The trim removed 7 bases at V and 6 bases at J, leaving 10 bases unmatched. CDR3 sequence (DNA): TGTGCCAGCCGAGGGGCGGGAGAGGGCAATGAGCAGTTCTTC. It translates to CASRGAGEGNEQFF.

The chain carries TRBV7-9 and TRBJ1-1; TRBD1 is a possible D gene (6 bases). V gave up 4 bases and J gave up 3 bases, with 18 bases separating them. The germline CDR1 and CDR2 sequences are SEHNR and FQNEAQ (reference sequence). CDR3 length equals 16 residues. The CDR3: CASSWGRGERYTEAFF. The CDR3 coding sequence is TGTGCCAGCAGCTGGGGGAGGGGGGAGAGGTACACTGAAGCTTTCTTT.

This clone was counted a single time. V is TRBV5-6 and J is TRBJ1-2; TRBD1 matches at 7 bases. Germline CDR1 SGHDT, CDR2 YYEEEE. The V segment lost 4 bases and the J segment 8 bases; nucleotides outside the gene matches: 8. This CDR3 is 13 amino acids long. The CDR3 DNA sequence: TGTGCCAGCAGCCCTGGACAGGTCTACGGCTACACCTTC. It yields the protein CASSPGQVYGYTF.

This clone was seen more than once but under ten times. V is TRBV24-1 and J is TRBJ2-1, with a tentative D call TRBD2 (6 bases). The germline V gene has CDR1 KGHDR and CDR2 SFDVKD. The CDR3 covers 16 residues. Trimming pared 3 bases from V and 4 bases from J, leaving 15 bases between. This chain's CDR3 is CATSDPGTLGYNEQFF. The CDR3 nucleotides are TGTGCCACCAGTGATCCCGGGACTCTGGGTTACAATGAGCAGTTCTTC.

The chain is built from TRBV11-3 and TRBJ2-3, with TRBD1 as a possible D gene (5 bases). Germline CDR1 is SGHNT and CDR2 is YENEEA. This CDR3 has 15 amino acids. V was shortened by 5 bases and J by 2 bases, with 14 bases between the two germline ends. The CDR3: CASSPQGRTTDTQYF. CDR3 DNA sequence: TGTGCCAGCAGCCCCCAGGGCAGGACCACAGATACGCAGTATTTT.

V gene TRBV7-6 combines with J gene TRBJ2-2, with a weak D call TRBD2 (5 bases). Germline-derived CDR1 and CDR2 are SGHVS and FNYEAQ. There are 15 residues in the CDR3. V dropped 5 bases and J dropped 5 bases, with 15 bases sitting between them. As DNA, the CDR3 is TGTGCCAGCAGCCCCGAGGGAGATCAAACCGGGGAGCTGTTTTTT. This gives the protein CASSPEGDQTGELFF.

The chain is built from TRBV6-5 and TRBJ1-4, with D tentatively TRBD1 (6 bases). The germline V gene has CDR1 MNHEY and CDR2 SVGAGI. Trimming removed 6 bases at V and 8 bases at J, with 19 bases between. The CDR3 spans 15 residues. CDR3 protein: CASSPTGFLGEKLFF. The CDR3 DNA reads TGTGCCAGCAGCCCCACAGGGTTCCTTGGGGAAAAACTGTTTTTT.

This clone was detected only once. V gene TRBV19 combines with J gene TRBJ1-1; TRBD1 matches at 8 bases. The germline V gene has CDR1 LNHDA and CDR2 SQIVND (reference sequence). The CDR3 runs to 14 residues. With V trimmed by 5 bases and J by 6 bases, 8 bases remained unmatched. This CDR3 reads CASSSQGGYSEAFF. CDR3 sequence (DNA): TGTGCCAGTAGTTCACAGGGGGGGTACTCTGAAGCTTTCTTT.